These T cell receptor beta chains were read from a single sample in a study of monozygotic twins with inflammatory bowel disease. TCRdb re-called the 5' RACE reads; every CDR3 protein appears as one record, without DNA. The table lists over 130,000 distinct CDR3 sequences. Sample: blood. These receptors were taken from a human donor with ulcerative colitis or Crohn's disease, or a healthy co-twin of an affected twin (not recorded which). CDR3s include the opening cysteine and the closing phenylalanine or tryptophan.

V gene	J gene	CDR3 protein
TRBV5-1	TRBJ1-6	CASSLEEGSPLHF
TRBV10-3	TRBJ2-5	CAISEGQETQYF
TRBV19	TRBJ2-3	CASGRDRGRDTQYF
TRBV20-1	TRBJ2-1	CSARARLAVDEQFF
TRBV24-1	TRBJ2-1	CATSDVNREGNEQFF
TRBV5-1	TRBJ2-7	CASSPSGAEAGLVQYF
TRBV6-5	TRBJ1-1	CASSYGPGVRGTEAFF
TRBV4-3	TRBJ1-1	CASSQDILSPMNTEAFF
TRBV7-2	TRBJ1-4	CASSLALMSTNEKLFF
TRBV28	TRBJ2-1	CASVGGGGNEQFF
TRBV20-1	TRBJ2-7	CSASSRVSYEQYF
TRBV10-3	TRBJ1-1	CAISATAIEAFF
TRBV4-1	TRBJ2-1	CASSQEGGRSSYNEQFF
TRBV7-2	TRBJ2-5	CASSFGQGIGETQYF
TRBV5-1	TRBJ2-3	CASSGDPSSYDTQYF
TRBV6-6	TRBJ2-7	CASSYSTVNEQYF
TRBV4-3	TRBJ1-1	CASSQDWLGNTEAFF
TRBV6-2/TRBV6-3	TRBJ1-2	CASSDRTADYGYTF
TRBV5-1	TRBJ2-4	CASSATGPDIQYF
TRBV19	TRBJ1-2	CASRPQGNYGYTF
TRBV7-3	TRBJ2-2	CASSARVAGELFF
TRBV7-2	TRBJ1-1	CASSTQGALNTEAFF
TRBV4-1	TRBJ2-3	CASSQVYHSPTDTQYF
TRBV4-3	TRBJ2-5	CASSLTSGGFNQETQYF
TRBV25-1	TRBJ1-5	CASSEGWGFNQPQHF
TRBV9	TRBJ2-7	CASSVGGSGTYEQYF
TRBV28	TRBJ2-1	CASSLSTSNLGGQFF
TRBV7-9	TRBJ1-6	CASSLHRANSPLHF
TRBV13	TRBJ2-4	CASSLELGLAGSLGVKNIQYF
TRBV12-5	TRBJ1-6	CASGLGWNSPLHF
TRBV7-6	TRBJ2-1	CASSFLSYIFRRQNNEQFF
TRBV2	TRBJ2-7	CASRDRYEQYF
TRBV2	TRBJ1-5	CASSRQLGTGSQHF
TRBV6-5	TRBJ2-7	CASSSDTVTYEQYF
TRBV11-3	TRBJ2-1	CASSPRTNAPVGEQFF
TRBV7-3	TRBJ1-1	CASSLTTGGKAFF
TRBV20-1	TRBJ2-7	CSARVDGYEQYF
TRBV19	TRBJ2-1	CASSPNPGLDNEQFF
TRBV20-1	TRBJ1-2	CSARDRVNNYGYTF
TRBV5-1	TRBJ1-4	CASSLDAGRGEKLFF
TRBV10-3	TRBJ2-1	CAISEKTYNEQFF
TRBV7-3	TRBJ2-2	CASRQGLGSTGELFF
TRBV7-2	TRBJ1-1	CASSLAGEGSDTEAFF